This T cell receptor beta chain was identified during a study of blood T cell repertoires in COVID-19. Original analysis: Estimated nucleated cell counts came from reference gene primer amplification. The assay was immunoSEQ multiplex PCR, and TCRdb's table has in-frame clones only and misses some. From that table come the V and J calls and clone size; the DNA was used to work out D and trimming. The sample carries about 250,000 clones, 70% to 90% recorded once. Germline V gene lookup returns CDR1 KGHDR and CDR2 SFDVKD. This CDR3 has 12 residues. Trimming stripped 7 bases from V and 4 bases from J, with 9 bases between.

Sample: peripheral blood. The sequence came from a woman between 40 and 50 years old who had recovered from COVID-19. The gene calls are TRBV24-1 and TRBJ1-2; weak D call: TRBD1 (5 bases). CDR3 loop: CATSRAGYGYTF. The CDR3 bases are TGTGCCACCAGCAGGGCTGGCTATGGCTACACCTTC.